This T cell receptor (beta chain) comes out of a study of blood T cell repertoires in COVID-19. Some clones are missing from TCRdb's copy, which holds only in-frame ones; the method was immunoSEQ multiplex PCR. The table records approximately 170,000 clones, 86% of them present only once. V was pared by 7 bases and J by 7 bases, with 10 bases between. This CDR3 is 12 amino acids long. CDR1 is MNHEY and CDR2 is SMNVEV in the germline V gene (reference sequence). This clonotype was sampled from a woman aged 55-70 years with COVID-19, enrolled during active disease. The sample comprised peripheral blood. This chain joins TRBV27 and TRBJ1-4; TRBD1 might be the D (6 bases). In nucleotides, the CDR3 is TGTGCCAGCATGGGGGCGACTGAAAAACTGTTTTTT. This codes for CASMGATEKLFF.